Presented here are 20 T cell receptor beta chains from one specimen sequenced in a study of blood T cell repertoires in COVID-19. Sequencing used immunoSEQ multiplex PCR; TCRdb keeps in-frame clones, though not all of them. The repertoire holds around 150,000 clones, with 88% as singletons. The source material was peripheral blood. Receptors were obtained from a man aged 45-60 years with active or convalescent COVID-19.

In its sample, this clone was seen a few times. The chain combines TRBV4-2 with TRBJ2-2, with 10 bases lining up with TRBD2. The V gene's germline CDR1 is LGHNA and CDR2 YNFKEQ. J gave up 3 bases and V 3 bases, and 7 bases lay outside the gene matches. The CDR3 consists of 17 residues. This chain's CDR3 is CASSHRAGGMDTGELFF. The CDR3, as DNA: TGTGCCAGCAGCCACCGAGCGGGAGGGATGGACACCGGGGAGCTGTTTTTT.

The chain recombines TRBV6-5 with TRBJ1-1; 8 bases agree with TRBD1. CDR3 length: 15 residues. V shed 4 bases, J shed 1 base, and the junction held 5 bases outside the gene matches. Germline CDR1 reads MNHEY; CDR2 reads SVGAGI. CDR3 nucleotide sequence: TGTGCCAGCAGTTCCGGCGGGACAGGGAACACTGAAGCTTTCTTT. Translation gives CASSSGGTGNTEAFF.

The chain couples TRBV6-1 to TRBJ1-1; 8 bases are a match to TRBD1. There are 14 residues in the CDR3. The junction had 11 bases not matched to a gene; V was cut back by 3 bases and J by 11 bases. Per the germline V gene, CDR1 is MNHNS and CDR2 is SASEGT. CDR3 in DNA: TGTGCCAGCAGTGAGCAGGGGGCCGTCGGTGAGGCTTTCTTT. It specifies CASSEQGAVGEAFF.

This sequence joins TRBV11-2 and TRBJ2-7; 7 bases agree with TRBD1. Germline CDR1 and CDR2: SGHAT and FQNNGV. CDR3 length equals 13 residues. V was clipped by 4 bases and J by 2 bases; unmatched bases: 2. For the CDR3, the DNA is TGTGCCAGCAGCTGGGACAGAACCTACGAGCAGTACTTC. Protein: CASSWDRTYEQYF. Looking up the rest from reference TRBV11-2 and TRBJ2-7 gives the full variable domain: EAGVAQSPRYKIIEKRQSVAFWCNPISGHATLYWYQQILGQGPKLLIQFQNNGVVDDSQLPKDRFSAERLKGVDSTLKIQPAKLEDSAVYLCASSWDRTYEQYFGPGTRLTVT.

This sequence joins TRBV6-2 or TRBV6-3 and TRBJ1-2; D not certain. Per germline, CDR1 MNHEY and CDR2 SVGEGT. The V gene lost 6 bases and the J gene lost 8 bases, with 10 bases spanning the gap. The CDR3 sequence is 11 residues long. The CDR3 protein is CASSTVGGYTF. CDR3 nucleotides: TGTGCCAGCAGCACCGTCGGGGGCTACACCTTC.

About this clone itself: One junction end disagrees with the germline gene, perhaps due to a read error. This chain connects TRBV7-8 to TRBJ2-1; D call uncertain. The germline gives CDR1 SGHVS, CDR2 FQNEAQ. This CDR3 is 12 amino acids long. Here the CDR3 DNA reads TGTGCCAGCAGCTTACCCTATAATGAGCAGTTCTTC. Amino acid sequence: CASSLPYNEQFF. The variable domain in full, completed from reference TRBV7-8 and TRBJ2-1, reads GAGVSQSPRYKVAKRGQDVALRCDPISGHVSLFWYQQALGQGPEFLTYFQNEAQLDKSGLPSDRFFAERPEGSVSTLKIQRTQQEDSAVYLCASSLPYNEQFFGPGTRLTVL.

Only one count was recorded for this clone. This sequence joins TRBV9 and TRBJ2-1; TRBD2 agrees at 14 bases. This CDR3 comprises 17 residues. From germline, CDR1 is SGDLS and CDR2 YYNGEE. J gave up 3 bases and V 3 bases, and 5 bases lay outside the gene matches. The CDR3 loop reads CASSAGTSGSYYNEQFF. In DNA, the CDR3 is TGTGCCAGCAGCGCCGGGACTAGCGGGAGTTACTACAATGAGCAGTTCTTC.

The chain combines TRBV29-1 with TRBJ2-5; TRBD2 is a possible D gene (7 bases). Germline V gene lookup returns CDR1 SQVTM and CDR2 ANQGSEA. The CDR3 totals 13 residues. Trimming removed 5 bases from V and 3 bases from J, with 13 bases in between. The CDR3 sequence is CSVRRGREETQYF. The CDR3 nucleotides read TGCAGCGTTCGGAGGGGGAGGGAAGAGACCCAGTACTTC. Looking up the rest from reference TRBV29-1 and TRBJ2-5 gives the full variable domain: SAVISQKPSRDICQRGTSLTIQCQVDSQVTMMFWYRQQPGQSLTLIATANQGSEATYESGFVIDKFPISRPNLTFSTLTVSNMSPEDSSIYLCSVRRGREETQYFGPGTRLLVL.

This clone was counted a single time. This sample includes further DNA sequences coding for the same CDR3. The genes are TRBV6-5 and TRBJ2-7; a possible D gene is TRBD2 (5 bases). The length of the CDR3 is 14 residues. Trimming left V 11 bases short and J 6 bases short, with 23 bases between. The germline gives CDR1 MNHEY, CDR2 SVGAGI. The CDR3: CAARPARFLAEQYF. In DNA, the CDR3 is TGTGCCGCAAGGCCCGCCAGGTTCCTAGCCGAGCAGTACTTC.

This rearrangement joins TRBV28 to TRBJ1-2; D might be TRBD1 (6 bases). V lost 5 bases and J lost 4, with 14 bases in between. Germline V gene data show CDR1 as MDHEN and CDR2 as SYDVKM. There are 14 residues in the CDR3. The CDR3 spells CASSNRQGSYGYTF. The CDR3 DNA follows: TGTGCCAGCAGTAATCGGCAGGGGAGCTATGGCTACACCTTC.

The genes are TRBV29-1 and TRBJ2-3; D may be TRBD1 (5 bases). Germline V gives CDR1 SQVTM, CDR2 ANQGSEA. CDR3 size: 13 residues. The V and J ends lost 7 bases and 1 base respectively, with 12 bases between them. CDR3 region: CSARRGGTDTQYF. CDR3 nucleotide sequence: TGCAGCGCTCGAAGGGGCGGCACAGATACGCAGTATTTT.

The chain combines TRBV11-1 with TRBJ1-2; a possible D gene is TRBD1 (5 bases). V was cut by 4 bases and J by 2 bases, with 11 bases left in between. Germline V gene data show CDR1 as SGHAT and CDR2 as FQDESV (reference sequence). This CDR3 spans 14 amino acids. The CDR3 sequence: CASSSETANYGYTF. CDR3 nucleotide sequence: TGTGCCAGCAGCTCCGAGACAGCGAACTATGGCTACACCTTC.

The chain combines TRBV27 with TRBJ2-1; 12 nucleotides line up with TRBD2. Germline CDR1 MNHEY, CDR2 SMNVEV (reference sequence). V dropped 6 bases and J dropped 3; count of bases not matched to a gene: 9. This CDR3 is built from 17 residues. CDR3 in amino acids: CASSRGASGRGYNEQFF. CDR3 in DNA: TGTGCCAGCAGCCGGGGGGCTAGCGGGAGGGGCTACAATGAGCAGTTCTTC.

J is TRBJ2-7 and V is TRBV6-5; TRBD1 is a possible D gene (6 bases). Germline loops: CDR1 MNHEY, CDR2 SVGAGI. The V end lost 2 bases, the J end lost 3 bases, and 14 bases lay between the germline ends. The CDR3 is 15 residues long. As DNA, the CDR3 is TGTGCCAGCAGTTACCACGAAACAGGGTACTACGAGCAGTACTTC. This encodes CASSYHETGYYEQYF.

In DNA form, the CDR3 reads TGTGCCAGCAGTTACCGCGGAAAAAGCTACGAGCAGTACTTC. This gives the protein CASSYRGKSYEQYF. The chain employs TRBV6-6 and TRBJ2-7; no firm D call. The germline gives CDR1 MNHNY, CDR2 SVGAGI (reference sequence). The germline V and J ends were trimmed by 2 bases and 3 bases, with 11 bases remaining between them. This CDR3 has 14 residues.

This chain links TRBV19 with TRBJ1-5; D perhaps matches TRBD1 (6 bases). The CDR3 runs 15 residues. Per the germline V gene, CDR1 is LNHDA and CDR2 is SQIVND (reference sequence). The V end was cut by 6 bases, the J end by 5 bases, with 17 bases between. The CDR3 nucleotides read TGTGCCAGTAGGACAGGTGCCACGCAGTATCAGCCCCAGCATTTT. This encodes CASRTGATQYQPQHF.

The chain uses TRBV6-5 and TRBJ2-7, with 9 bases identical to TRBD1. Germline V gene data show CDR1 as MNHEY and CDR2 as SVGAGI. The CDR3 runs to 14 residues. Trimming cost V 6 bases and J 1 base; bases outside gene matches: 4. The CDR3 region has the DNA TGTGCCAGCAGGGTGGACAGGGGATCCTACGAGCAGTACTTC. Translating it yields CASRVDRGSYEQYF.

This chain uses TRBV10-3 with TRBJ2-7; 15 bases match TRBD2. The CDR3 runs to 15 residues. Germline-derived CDR1 and CDR2 are ENHRY and SYGVKD. V lost 4 bases to trimming and J lost 6 bases; unmatched junction nucleotides: 4. This chain's CDR3 is CAISVGLAGGGEQYF. CDR3 nucleotide sequence: TGTGCCATCAGTGTGGGACTAGCGGGAGGTGGCGAGCAGTACTTC.

The CDR3 bases are TGTGCCAGCAGCGCCCAGGGACTAGCGGGAGCCTACAATGAGCAGTTCTTC. Translating it yields CASSAQGLAGAYNEQFF. V and J are TRBV7-3 and TRBJ2-1; TRBD2 agrees at 14 bases. Germline assignment: CDR1 SGHTA and CDR2 FQGTGA. The junction had 5 bases not matched to a gene; V was cut back by 5 bases and J by 2 bases. The CDR3 is 17 residues long.

This clone has just one count. The V gene is TRBV19, the J gene TRBJ2-6; 7 bases agree with TRBD1. This CDR3 spans 20 amino acids. Germline lookup yields CDR1 LNHDA and CDR2 SQIVND (reference sequence). After removal of 4 bases from V and 0 bases from J, the junction contained 15 bases not matched to a gene. The CDR3 DNA sequence: TGTGCCAGTAGTACATTACAAGGACAGGCAATCCTCTCTGGGGCCAACGTCCTGACTTTC. It yields the protein CASSTLQGQAILSGANVLTF.